This TCR beta chain was sequenced during a study of Ad26.COV2.S vaccination and SARS-CoV-2 variants. About the research overall: Donor was assigned to the Ad26.COV2.S arm of trial COV1001.

Treatment here: roughly 19 received Ad26.COV2.S at low or high dose, single or two shots; roughly five received placebo; per-sample allocation not given. Sampling was performed 63 days after the first vaccine or placebo injection. The germline V gene encodes CDR1 SGHNT and CDR2 YENEEA. Trimming removed 5 bases at V and 10 bases at J, with 9 bases between. This CDR3 region has 11 residues. TCRdb's copy holds only in-frame clones and misses some; the assay was immunoSEQ multiplex PCR. Of fewer than 900,000 clones in the sample, around 92% were seen once. The clonotype originates from a person aged 18-65 years who received the Ad26.COV2.S COVID-19 vaccine or a placebo. Here the sequenced sample was peripheral blood, taken in a trial of Ad26.COV2.S vaccine versus placebo. This chain joins TRBV11-3 and TRBJ2-1; weak D call: TRBD2 (6 bases). The CDR3 region has the DNA TGTGCCAGCAGCGGCGGGACCGAGCAGTTCTTC. It is translated as CASSGGTEQFF.